The rows below give T cell receptor beta chains drawn from one sample of a study of T cell changes during pregnancy in multiple sclerosis. Method: immunoSEQ multiplex PCR; TCRdb's copy keeps in-frame clones and lacks some. The table includes 75,000 to 90,000 clones, more than 80% detected once. The sample here was CD4+ T cells from peripheral blood mononuclear cells, taken before pregnancy. Receptor source: a female donor with multiple sclerosis, enrolled in a pregnancy study. CDR3s include the opening cysteine and the closing phenylalanine or tryptophan. A D gene is named only where the DNA matches it firmly. Clone size is not always given. Where it is, it says once, few, many or a class for expanded clones.

>TRBJ1-1|TRBV5-4|-|-
CASRSGTTRTEAFF
TGTGCCAGCAGGTCCGGGACTACGAGGACTGAAGCTTTCTTT
>TRBJ1-1|TRBV7-9|-|TRBD1
CASRPRGTGKEHTEAFF
TGTGCCAGCAGACCACGTGGGACAGGGAAGGAACACACTGAAGCTTTCTTT
>TRBJ2-7|TRBV27|-|TRBD2
CASSQVFLAASSYEQYF
TGTGCCAGCAGTCAAGTCTTTCTAGCGGCAAGCTCCTACGAGCAGTACTTC
>TRBJ2-7|TRBV6-6|-|TRBD1
CASSLPGQGTYEQYF
TGTGCCAGCAGCCTACCGGGACAGGGGACCTACGAGCAGTACTTC
>TRBJ1-4|TRBV5-8|-|-
CASSLGASNEKLFF
TGTGCCAGCAGCTTAGGGGCGTCTAATGAAAAACTGTTTTTT
>TRBJ2-3|TRBV9|-|-
CASSVRLVEGTQYF
TGTGCCAGCAGCGTAAGGCTAGTTGAAGGTACGCAGTATTTT
>TRBJ2-7|TRBV19|-|-
CASSQGHSTYEQYF
TGTGCCAGTTCTCAGGGCCATTCTACCTACGAGCAGTACTTC
>TRBJ1-2|TRBV6-5|-|-
CASSYSAYGGGYTF
TGTGCCAGCAGTTACTCGGCCTACGGAGGCGGCTACACCTTC
>TRBJ2-5|TRBV18|-|TRBD1
CASTRQGQETQYF
TGTGCCAGCACCCGACAGGGTCAAGAGACCCAGTACTTC
>TRBJ1-2|TRBV5-1|-|TRBD1
CASSQDYGQGARGYTF
TGCGCCAGCAGCCAGGACTACGGACAGGGGGCGCGTGGCTACACCTTC
>TRBJ2-3|TRBV9|-|TRBD2
CASSVGGSGGVTDTQYF
TGTGCCAGCAGCGTAGGAGGTAGCGGGGGAGTCACAGATACGCAGTATTTT
>TRBJ1-4|TRBV15|-|-
CATSRDGPQGKRKLFF
TGTGCCACCAGCAGAGATGGACCACAGGGTAAAAGAAAACTGTTTTTT
>TRBJ2-7|TRBV5-5|-|TRBD1
CASSLVETGGYEQYF
TGTGCCAGCAGCTTGGTCGAGACAGGGGGGTACGAGCAGTACTTC
>TRBJ1-5|TRBV6-6|once|TRBD1
CASSPSGGANQPQHF
TGTGCCAGCAGTCCCTCAGGGGGCGCAAATCAGCCCCAGCATTTT
>TRBJ2-7|TRBV7-2|-|-
CASSSDSRHEQYF
TGTGCCAGCAGCTCGGACAGCCGGCACGAGCAGTACTTC
>TRBJ2-1|TRBV4-2|few|TRBD2
CASSHPGTSGGSNEQFF
TGTGCCAGCAGCCACCCCGGGACTAGCGGGGGGAGCAATGAGCAGTTCTTC
>TRBJ2-3|TRBV7-9|-|TRBD2
CASSLGSGRETDTQYF
TGTGCCAGCAGCTTGGGGAGCGGGAGGGAGACAGATACGCAGTATTTT